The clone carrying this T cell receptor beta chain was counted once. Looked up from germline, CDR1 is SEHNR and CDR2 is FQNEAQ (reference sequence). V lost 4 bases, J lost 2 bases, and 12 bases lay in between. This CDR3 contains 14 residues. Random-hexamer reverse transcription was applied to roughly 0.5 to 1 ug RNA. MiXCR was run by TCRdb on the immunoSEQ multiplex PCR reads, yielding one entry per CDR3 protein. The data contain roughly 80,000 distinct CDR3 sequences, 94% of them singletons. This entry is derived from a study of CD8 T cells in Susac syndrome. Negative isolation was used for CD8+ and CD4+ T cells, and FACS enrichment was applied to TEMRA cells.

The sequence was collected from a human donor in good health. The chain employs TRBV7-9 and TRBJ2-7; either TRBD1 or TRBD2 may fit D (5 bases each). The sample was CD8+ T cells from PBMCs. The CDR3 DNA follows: TGTGCCAGCAGCTCCCCCAGGGACGCCTACGAGCAGTACTTC. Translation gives CASSSPRDAYEQYF.